This note documents a single T cell receptor beta chain sequence. In the authors' workflow: Amplification from reference gene primers served as the basis for estimated nucleated cell counts. Only in-frame clones appear in the TCRdb table, and some are missing; sequencing was by immunoSEQ multiplex PCR. That table furnishes V, J and clone size, whereas the DNA furnished D and trimming. Altogether 150,000 to 200,000 clones are present, around nine tenths being singletons, with the ten largest covering 2.5% to 3.5%. This sample is part of a study of blood T cell repertoires in COVID-19. The wider study: Acute-phase and convalescent COVID-19 samples originated in the United States, Italy and Spain.

The CDR3 is 15 amino acids. V was clipped by 3 bases and J by 3 bases, with 9 bases between them. Germline CDR1 SGHAT, CDR2 FQNNGV. The chain recombines TRBV11-2 with TRBJ2-6, with D tentatively TRBD1 (5 bases). Sample: peripheral blood. This receptor was identified in a man aged 35 to 55 with active or convalescent COVID-19. The CDR3: CASSFLRVGANVLTF. The CDR3 DNA sequence: TGTGCCAGCAGCTTCCTCAGGGTTGGGGCCAACGTCCTGACTTTC.